This is a list of T cell receptor beta chains from one sample in a study of control samples from healthy donors and cancer patients. Only in-frame clones appear in the TCRdb table, and some are missing; sequencing was by immunoSEQ multiplex PCR. In the table there are 250,000 to 300,000 clones, more than 65% of which are singletons. Material: PBMCs. The receptors originated from a woman aged 55-69 years with lung cancer. Both conserved end residues are part of each CDR3.

TRBJ1-1 TRBV9 CASSGQLGTEAFF
TRBJ1-5 TRBV28 CASIREANQPQHF
TRBJ2-7 TRBV3-1/TRBV3-2 CASSQYPGASYEQYF
TRBJ1-6 TRBV9 CASSVGLSPLHF
TRBJ1-4 TRBV9 CASSVDQGAGEKLFF
TRBJ2-1 TRBV11-1 CASSFLPGSVYNEQFF
TRBJ1-1 TRBV14 CASSHPGTGDLPSNTEAFF
TRBJ1-5 TRBV7-3 CASSLRPQTGLRQPQHF
TRBJ1-1 TRBV28 CASSLPGVEAFF
TRBJ2-7 TRBV6-5 CASSSGTSAPEQYF
TRBJ2-3 TRBV27 CASSSVAGASTDTQYF
TRBJ2-3 TRBV7-9 CASSEFIVTDTQYF
TRBJ2-1 TRBV27 CASSLLAGASYNEQFF
TRBJ2-3 TRBV2 CASRGQGVTDTQYF
TRBJ2-5 TRBV25-1 CASSEPTSWETQYF
TRBJ2-3 TRBV7-7 CASSQYGWLDTQYF
TRBJ2-7 TRBV9 CASSVTSGPYEQYF
TRBJ2-2 TRBV5-1 CASRTQGASGELFF
TRBJ2-2 TRBV12-3/TRBV12-4 CASSFPGELFF
TRBJ1-2 TRBV7-9 CASSSNFWGYTF
TRBJ1-3 TRBV5-1 CASRKAPDDSGNTIYF
TRBJ1-2 TRBV18 CASSPRGRGNYGYTF
TRBJ1-1 TRBV10-1 CASSEYAGTEAFF
TRBJ1-4 TRBV28 CASSSGTTNEKLFF
TRBJ2-1 TRBV11-3 CASSSTENEQFF
TRBJ1-2 TRBV3-1/TRBV3-2 CASSQLTYGYTF
TRBJ2-7 TRBV27 CASSSPYQQYF
TRBJ2-1 TRBV19 CASSRTRGVRDEQFF
TRBJ2-3 TRBV28 CALQGAVTDTQYF
TRBJ2-3 TRBV7-9 CASSFIPDTQYF
TRBJ2-5 TRBV5-6 CASSPGGGTGTQYF
TRBJ2-3 TRBV6-1 CASSEHTDTQYF
TRBJ2-7 TRBV30 CAWSPSGPEQYF
TRBJ1-2 TRBV5-1 CASSPPGTGAGYTF
TRBJ1-6 TRBV7-6 CASSLGSSPLESPLHF
TRBJ2-5 TRBV29-1 CSVDPGDWKTQYF
TRBJ2-3 TRBV5-1 CASSLVAGSTDTQYF
TRBJ1-5 TRBV6-1 CASSEAYQNSNQPQHF
TRBJ1-4 TRBV18 CASSPEPGVMGKLFF
TRBJ1-4 TRBV18 CASSWGTATNEKLFF
TRBJ2-7 TRBV9 CASSVGAGASSYEQYF
TRBJ1-1 TRBV2 CASKRTWGARTEAFF
TRBJ2-5 TRBV7-9 CASSPKETQYF
TRBJ1-2 TRBV28 CASSLEGGDGYTF
TRBJ1-4 TRBV5-1 CASSLAGGENEKLFF
TRBJ2-2 TRBV7-9 CASSFALGLAQNGGELFF
TRBJ2-1 TRBV7-2 CASSYSSYNEQFF
TRBJ2-1 TRBV14 CASSPSGSDEQFF
TRBJ2-1 TRBV20-1 CSASENNEQFF
TRBJ1-1 TRBV4-2 CASSEGDRAAEAFF
TRBJ2-4 TRBV9 CASSVAPSGQGMDIQYF
TRBJ1-3 TRBV6-4 CASRSGRLSGNTIYF
TRBJ1-2 TRBV7-3 CASSAGPLRGYTF
TRBJ1-2 TRBV7-2 CASSLGGTGANYGYTF
TRBJ1-3 TRBV18 CASSPPSGGTGNTIYF
TRBJ2-7 TRBV10-2 CASSEIEGLAGAYEQYF
TRBJ2-1 TRBV7-2 CASSLGIYNEQFF
TRBJ1-1 TRBV5-5 CASSLGAGGTEAFF